This entry lists 9 T cell receptor beta chains sequenced from one sample in a study of Ad26.COV2.S vaccination and SARS-CoV-2 variants. Method: immunoSEQ multiplex PCR; TCRdb's copy keeps in-frame clones and lacks some. Of hundreds of thousands of clones in the sample, more than 70% were seen once. The treatment is: approximately 18 received Ad26.COV2.S at low or high dose, single or two shots; roughly five received placebo; per-sample allocation not given. Collection of samples fell on day 63 after the first vaccine or placebo injection. The sample here was peripheral blood, taken in a trial of Ad26.COV2.S vaccine versus placebo. Source of these receptors: a person aged 18-65 years who received the Ad26.COV2.S COVID-19 vaccine or a placebo.

V and J are TRBV5-1 and TRBJ1-1, with D tentatively TRBD1 (5 bases). The CDR3 has 16 residues. In germline, CDR1 is SGHRS, CDR2 YFSETQ. Deletions cut 0 bases from V and 5 bases from J, with 17 bases between. The CDR3 DNA sequence: TGCGCCAGCAGCTTGGGGGCTGGGGGGAGTAGGACTGAAGCTTTCTTT. This encodes CASSLGAGGSRTEAFF.

The rearrangement joins TRBV12-3 or TRBV12-4 to TRBJ1-1; 9 bases are shared with TRBD1. Losses at the gene ends were 4 bases for V and 11 bases for J; bases not matched to a gene: 8. The CDR3 sequence is 13 residues long. CDR3 nucleotide sequence: TGTGCCAGCAGTTCCCAACAGGGGGCAGTCGCTTTCTTT. Its protein is CASSSQQGAVAFF.

This chain links TRBV11-2 with TRBJ2-1; 7 bases agree with TRBD1. Losses at the gene ends were 9 bases for V and 2 bases for J; bases not matched to a gene: 4. The germline V gene has CDR1 SGHAT and CDR2 FQNNGV. The CDR3 runs 13 residues. The CDR3 loop reads CASRQGTYNEQFF. CDR3 coding DNA: TGTGCCAGTAGACAGGGAACCTACAATGAGCAGTTCTTC.

The CDR3 nucleotides are TGTGCCAGCTCACCAGATAGATTGGGACTAGCGGGAACTCGGAGCTCCGAGCAGTACTTC. This encodes CASSPDRLGLAGTRSSEQYF. The chain employs TRBV18 and TRBJ2-7, with 13 bases that match TRBD2. This CDR3 has 20 residues. The V gene's germline CDR1 is KGHSH and CDR2 LQKENI. Trimming took 2 bases from V and 6 from J; bases not matched to a gene: 19.

The chain recombines TRBV6-1 with TRBJ2-7; 10 bases fit TRBD2. The trim removed 1 base at V and 5 bases at J, leaving 8 bases unmatched. Germline loops: CDR1 MNHNS, CDR2 SASEGT. The CDR3 consists of 16 residues. The CDR3 sequence is CASSEVGSGRRNEQYF. CDR3 coding DNA: TGTGCCAGCAGTGAAGTGGGTAGCGGGAGGCGCAACGAGCAGTACTTC.

The chain employs TRBV7-2 and TRBJ1-3, with unresolved D. Germline lookup yields CDR1 SGHTA and CDR2 FQGNSA. This CDR3 has 16 amino acids. Trimming removed 1 base at V and 0 bases at J, with 10 bases between. CDR3 region: CASSLGILSSGNTIYF. CDR3 DNA: TGTGCCAGCAGCTTAGGCATCCTGAGCTCTGGAAACACCATATATTTT.

The chain links TRBV6-1 to TRBJ2-3, with 7 bases aligning to TRBD2. V lost 2 bases, J lost 2 bases, and 7 bases stayed unmatched. Looked up from germline, CDR1 is MNHNS and CDR2 is SASEGT. The CDR3 sequence is 16 residues long. The CDR3, as DNA: TGTGCCAGCAGTGAAACAGCGGGGAGATACACAGATACGCAGTATTTT. Encoded protein: CASSETAGRYTDTQYF.

The chain joins TRBV5-1 to TRBJ1-1, with D tentatively TRBD1 (5 bases). The V end was cut by 4 bases, the J end by 1 base, with 17 bases between. The CDR3 runs to 16 residues. Germline-derived CDR1 and CDR2 are SGHRS and YFSETQ. As DNA, the CDR3 is TGCGCCAGCAGCCCCCGGGTCGGGGGTGGGAACACTGAAGCTTTCTTT. Protein: CASSPRVGGGNTEAFF.

This chain connects TRBV10-3 to TRBJ1-1; D unclear. The CDR3 runs 14 residues. Germline V gene data show CDR1 as ENHRY and CDR2 as SYGVKD. V was clipped by 5 bases and J by 6 bases, with 16 bases between them. The CDR3 nucleotides read TGTGCCATCAGTCCCATCGGCGGGAGGGCTGAAGCTTTCTTT. It specifies CAISPIGGRAEAFF.